A selection of T cell receptor beta chains follows, all from one sample in a study of regulatory T cells in long-lasting Graves disease. MiXCR, applied by TCRdb to the multiplex PCR reads, yields one record per CDR3 protein. The sample contains some 440,000 distinct CDR3 sequences, about a fifth of which appear only once. The starting material was peripheral blood mononuclear cells (PBMCs), obtained when the disease was refractory, from a patient treated with antithyroid drugs. Receptors were obtained from a female donor with Graves disease. Both conserved end residues are part of each CDR3. The order of the fields is D gene, V gene, clone size, J gene, CDR3 protein, CDR3 DNA. A D gene is named only where the DNA matches it firmly. A row's size may be missing; if present it is once, few, many or a size class.

>-|TRBV5-6|-|TRBJ2-2
CASSLDGDTGELFF
TGTGCCAGCAGCTTGGATGGGGACACCGGGGAGCTGTTTTTT
>-|TRBV12-3/TRBV12-4|many|TRBJ1-3
CASSLNSYATIYF
TGTGCCAGCAGTTTAAACAGTTACGCTACCATATATTTT
>-|TRBV9|-|TRBJ1-1
CASSPKTEPATEAFF
TGTGCCAGCAGCCCGAAGACAGAGCCTGCCACTGAAGCTTTCTTT
>-|TRBV27|many|TRBJ1-4
CASSPPGATGPEPFREKLFF
TGTGCCAGCAGCCCTCCGGGGGCTACAGGGCCAGAACCTTTCCGTGAAAAACTGTTTTTT
>TRBD2|TRBV29-1|many|TRBJ2-7
CSGGLAGYEQYF
TGCAGCGGGGGACTAGCGGGGTACGAGCAGTACTTC
>-|TRBV5-6|-|TRBJ1-5
CASSLGDYQPQHF
TGTGCCAGCAGCTTGGGGGACTATCAGCCCCAGCATTTT
>-|TRBV28|many|TRBJ2-7
CASRDSGYEQYF
TGTGCCAGCAGGGACAGTGGGTACGAGCAGTACTTC
>-|TRBV20-1|many|TRBJ1-1
CSARDPADTEAFF
TGCAGTGCTAGAGATCCTGCGGACACTGAAGCTTTCTTT
>-|TRBV28|-|TRBJ1-2
CASNRLLGGYTF
TGTGCGTCCAACAGGCTTTTAGGTGGCTACACCTTC
>-|TRBV29-1|many|TRBJ2-7
CSVRWQAYEQYF
TGCAGCGTTCGTTGGCAGGCCTACGAGCAGTACTTC
>-|TRBV28|many|TRBJ1-2
CASSPQLLYGYTF
TGTGCCAGCAGCCCACAGCTCCTCTATGGCTACACCTTC
>-|TRBV4-1|-|TRBJ1-1
CASSQDLGSWNTEAFF
TGCGCCAGCAGCCAAGATCTGGGCAGTTGGAACACTGAAGCTTTCTTT
>-|TRBV6-1|medium-sized|TRBJ1-2
CASSEAVTYGYTF
TGTGCCAGCAGTGAAGCGGTGACCTATGGCTACACCTTC
>-|TRBV7-8|few|TRBJ1-4
CASSLSRGDEKLFF
TGTGCCAGCAGCTTATCCAGGGGAGATGAAAAACTGTTTTTT
>TRBD2|TRBV28|many|TRBJ2-7
CASSYGTSNSYEQYF
TGTGCCAGCAGTTACGGGACTAGCAACAGTTACGAGCAGTACTTC
>-|TRBV25-1|many|TRBJ2-5
CASSPMGGWGETQYF
TGTGCCAGCAGTCCCATGGGGGGATGGGGAGAGACCCAGTACTTC
>-|TRBV12-3/TRBV12-4|-|TRBJ2-7
CASSCGDSKQYF
TGTGCCAGCAGTTGTGGGGACTCGAAGCAGTACTTC
>TRBD2|TRBV28|many|TRBJ2-7
CASSTRGLAGLYEQYF
TGTGCCAGCAGTACCCGAGGACTAGCGGGCCTCTACGAGCAGTACTTC
>-|TRBV3-1|many|TRBJ2-2
CASSQPGGELFF
TGTGCCAGCAGCCAGCCCGGTGGGGAGCTGTTTTTT
>-|TRBV11-3|many|TRBJ1-1
CASSRGTTTRAFF
TGTGCCAGCAGCCGCGGGACAACTACTCGGGCTTTCTTT
>-|TRBV20-1|many|TRBJ1-5
CSARVGGGGSNQPQHF
TGCAGTGCTAGAGTCGGAGGGGGGGGAAGCAATCAGCCCCAGCATTTT
>-|TRBV12-3/TRBV12-4|many|TRBJ2-2
CAMGTGELFF
TGTGCCATGGGAACCGGGGAGCTGTTTTTT
>-|TRBV19|many|TRBJ2-5
CASSIGGAQETQYF
TGTGCCAGTAGTATAGGGGGGGCTCAAGAGACCCAGTACTTC
>-|TRBV28|many|TRBJ1-4
CASSLWTVRYATNEKLFF
TGTGCCAGCAGTTTATGGACAGTACGTTATGCAACTAATGAAAAACTGTTTTTT
>TRBD1|TRBV15|few|TRBJ2-7
CATSVQGAPAEQYF
TGTGCCACCTCGGTGCAGGGGGCGCCAGCCGAGCAGTACTTC
>TRBD2|TRBV20-1|-|TRBJ2-2
CSARTSGDAKQTGELFF
TGCAGTGCTAGGACGAGCGGGGACGCAAAGCAAACCGGGGAGCTGTTTTTT
>-|TRBV7-6|-|TRBJ2-1
CASSLLWGDNEQFF
TGTGCCAGCAGCTTGCTATGGGGCGACAATGAGCAGTTCTTC
>-|TRBV19|few|TRBJ1-2
CGAAAGANYGYTF
TGTGGGGCAGCGGCTGGAGCTAACTATGGCTACACCTTC
>TRBD2|TRBV19|-|TRBJ2-5
CASSPGTSGRVGETQYF
TGTGCCAGTAGTCCAGGGACTAGCGGGAGGGTCGGAGAGACCCAGTACTTC
>TRBD2|TRBV20-1|few|TRBJ2-7
CSASGLAGSYEQYF
TGCAGTGCTAGCGGACTAGCGGGGTCCTACGAGCAGTACTTC
>-|TRBV19|-|TRBJ2-2
CASSMGFRALTYTGELFF
TGTGCCAGTAGTATGGGGTTCCGGGCCCTAACGTACACCGGGGAGCTGTTTTTT
>-|TRBV9|-|TRBJ2-2
CASSVGVTGELFF
TGTGCCAGCAGCGTAGGGGTTACCGGGGAGCTGTTTTTT
>-|TRBV28|many|TRBJ2-2
CASRTLGSRIAGELFF
TGTGCCAGCAGGACCCTAGGGAGTCGGATTGCCGGGGAGCTGTTTTTT
>-|TRBV6-1|-|TRBJ1-5
CASTGRQRPNQPQHF
TGTGCCAGCACCGGAAGACAGCGACCCAATCAGCCCCAGCATTTT
>-|TRBV12-3/TRBV12-4|-|TRBJ1-2
CASSFRVLHGYTF
TGTGCCAGCAGTTTTCGGGTTTTACATGGCTACACCTTC
>TRBD2|TRBV4-1|-|TRBJ2-1
CASSQDQAGEHGDEQFF
TGCGCCAGCAGCCAAGACCAGGCGGGGGAGCATGGAGATGAGCAGTTCTTC
>-|TRBV7-2|many|TRBJ1-5
CASSLTGARNQPQHF
TGTGCCAGCAGCCTCACGGGGGCGCGGAATCAGCCCCAGCATTTT
>-|TRBV6-2/TRBV6-3|few|TRBJ2-2
CASSYSMGGGELFF
TGTGCCAGCAGTTACTCGATGGGGGGCGGGGAGCTGTTTTTT
>-|TRBV28|many|TRBJ2-2
CASSPPGLRGTGELFF
TGTGCCAGCAGCCCCCCCGGCCTCCGGGGCACCGGGGAGCTGTTTTTT
>-|TRBV24-1|few|TRBJ2-2
CATQRSGTSTGELFF
TGTGCCACCCAACGTAGCGGAACTTCCACCGGGGAGCTGTTTTTT
>-|TRBV28|many|TRBJ2-2
CASSFWRSNTGELFF
TGTGCCAGCAGTTTTTGGAGATCGAACACCGGGGAGCTGTTTTTT
>-|TRBV7-9|many|TRBJ2-2
CASSSTGLVGAGELFF
TGTGCCAGCAGCTCCACGGGACTCGTAGGCGCCGGGGAGCTGTTTTTT
>TRBD1|TRBV2|many|TRBJ2-7
CASSTRDRGSEQYF
TGTGCCAGCAGTACCCGGGACAGGGGTAGCGAGCAGTACTTC
>TRBD1|TRBV11-2|many|TRBJ1-2
CASSPLRDRGRDYGYTF
TGTGCCAGCAGCCCACTCCGGGACAGGGGGCGCGACTATGGCTACACCTTC
>-|TRBV14|few|TRBJ1-1
CASSQSGHGNTEAFF
TGTGCCAGCAGCCAATCGGGACATGGGAACACTGAAGCTTTCTTT
>TRBD1|TRBV2|-|TRBJ1-5
CASSEQGAGQPQHF
TGTGCCAGCAGTGAACAGGGGGCTGGGCAGCCCCAGCATTTT
>TRBD2|TRBV6-1|many|TRBJ2-3
CASSEPSGSLDTQYF
TGTGCCAGCAGCGAACCTAGCGGGAGCCTGGATACGCAGTATTTT
>-|TRBV7-9|many|TRBJ2-6
CASSLGLAGWSSGANVLTF
TGTGCCAGCAGCTTAGGTCTCGCAGGGTGGAGCTCTGGGGCCAACGTCCTGACTTTC
>TRBD2|TRBV20-1|once|TRBJ2-7
CSASSGLAGREQYF
TGCAGTGCTAGTTCTGGGCTAGCGGGACGGGAGCAGTACTTC
>-|TRBV7-8|many|TRBJ2-7
CASSLVQSGEQYF
TGTGCCAGCAGCTTAGTGCAGAGCGGGGAGCAGTACTTC
>-|TRBV5-1|-|TRBJ1-1
CASSFYGAEAFF
TGCGCCAGCAGCTTTTATGGAGCTGAAGCTTTCTTT
>-|TRBV6-2/TRBV6-3|many|TRBJ2-7
CASSYFSRQSYEQYF
TGTGCCAGCAGTTACTTTTCTCGGCAGTCCTACGAGCAGTACTTC
>TRBD1|TRBV20-1|-|TRBJ1-5
CSATPRGTGDQPQHF
TGCAGTGCTACCCCCAGAGGGACAGGAGATCAGCCCCAGCATTTT
>TRBD1|TRBV7-2|-|TRBJ2-5
CASSGRTGLTQETQYF
TGTGCCAGCAGCGGGCGGACAGGGTTAACCCAAGAGACCCAGTACTTC
>-|TRBV27|many|TRBJ2-7
CASSLRGTYEQYF
TGTGCCAGCAGCTTAAGAGGGACCTACGAGCAGTACTTC
>TRBD2|TRBV24-1|many|TRBJ2-7
CATSDSFGGRYEQYF
TGTGCCACCAGTGATTCTTTTGGCGGGAGGTACGAGCAGTACTTC
>TRBD1|TRBV29-1|few|TRBJ2-1
CSVDRGGYNEQFF
TGCAGCGTAGACAGGGGGGGATACAATGAGCAGTTCTTC